The sequence of this TCR beta chain was determined in a study of Ad26.COV2.S vaccination and SARS-CoV-2 variants. The CDR3 length is 16 residues. The ends lost 4 bases at V and 0 bases at J; junction bases unmatched: 8. CDR1 and CDR2 (germline): SGHRS, YFSETQ. Comment on this clone: Its antigen is not known.

The repertoire was sequenced with immunoSEQ multiplex PCR; TCRdb's copy has only in-frame clones and lacks some. The sample contains some 190,000 clones, around 88% of which appear only once. Points from the study as a whole: Non-spike TCR breadth did not differ much between vaccine and placebo recipients. Those who received the vaccine showed greater spike-specific TCR breadth than those given placebo. Spike-specific CD8+ and CD4+ T cell responses reportedly showed substantial breadth after vaccination.

The sequence was obtained from a human donor who had recovered from COVID-19. This sample comprised peripheral blood, obtained after recovery from COVID-19. The V gene is TRBV5-1, the J gene TRBJ1-1; 8 bases match TRBD1. As DNA, the CDR3 is TGCGCCAGCAGCGCACCTCCGGGACAGGTGAACACTGAAGCTTTCTTT. As protein: CASSAPPGQVNTEAFF.